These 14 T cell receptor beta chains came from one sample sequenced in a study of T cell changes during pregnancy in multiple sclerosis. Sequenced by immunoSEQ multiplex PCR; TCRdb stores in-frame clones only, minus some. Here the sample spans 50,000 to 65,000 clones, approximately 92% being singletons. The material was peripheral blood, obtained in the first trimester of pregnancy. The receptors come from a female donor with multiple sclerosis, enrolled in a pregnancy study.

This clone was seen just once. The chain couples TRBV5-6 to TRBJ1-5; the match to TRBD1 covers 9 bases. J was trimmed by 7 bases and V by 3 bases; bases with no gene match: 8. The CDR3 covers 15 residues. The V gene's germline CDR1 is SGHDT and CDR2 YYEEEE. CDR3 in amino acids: CASSWGQGGGQPQHF. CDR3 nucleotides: TGTGCCAGCAGCTGGGGACAGGGAGGTGGGCAGCCCCAGCATTTT.

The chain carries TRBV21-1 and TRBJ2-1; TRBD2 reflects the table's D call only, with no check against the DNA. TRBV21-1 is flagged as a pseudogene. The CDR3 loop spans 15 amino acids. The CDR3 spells CASSGSGGPSNEQFF. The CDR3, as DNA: TGTGCCAGCAGCGGATCGGGGGGGCCGAGCAATGAGCAGTTCTTC.

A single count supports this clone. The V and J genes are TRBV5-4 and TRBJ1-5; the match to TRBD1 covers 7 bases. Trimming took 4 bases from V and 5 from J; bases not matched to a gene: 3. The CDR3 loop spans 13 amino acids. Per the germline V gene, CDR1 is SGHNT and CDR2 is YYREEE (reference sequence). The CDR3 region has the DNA TGTGCCAGCAGCCTTCAGGGGGATCAGCCCCAGCATTTT. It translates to CASSLQGDQPQHF.

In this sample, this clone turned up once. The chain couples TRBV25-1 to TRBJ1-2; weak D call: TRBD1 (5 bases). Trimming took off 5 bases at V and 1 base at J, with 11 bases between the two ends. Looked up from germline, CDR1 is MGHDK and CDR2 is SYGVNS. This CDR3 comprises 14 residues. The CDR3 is CASSPQGFNYGYTF. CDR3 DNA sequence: TGTGCCAGCAGTCCTCAGGGATTTAACTATGGCTACACCTTC.

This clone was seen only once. The CDR3 DNA reads as TGTGCCAGCAGCTCCGGGACTATCAATCAGCCCCAGCATTTT. It encodes CASSSGTINQPQHF. The chain has TRBV5-5 and TRBJ1-5; D perhaps matches TRBD1 (5 bases). The CDR3 length is 14 residues. CDR1 SGHKS and CDR2 YYEKEE come from the germline V gene (reference sequence). V was clipped by 3 bases and J by 3 bases, with 10 bases between them.

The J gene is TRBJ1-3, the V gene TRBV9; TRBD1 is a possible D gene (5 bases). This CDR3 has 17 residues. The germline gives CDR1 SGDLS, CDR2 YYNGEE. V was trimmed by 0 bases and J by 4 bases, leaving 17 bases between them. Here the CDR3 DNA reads TGTGCCAGCAGCGTAGAAGGAACCAGGGTAGGAGGAAACACCATATATTTT. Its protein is CASSVEGTRVGGNTIYF.

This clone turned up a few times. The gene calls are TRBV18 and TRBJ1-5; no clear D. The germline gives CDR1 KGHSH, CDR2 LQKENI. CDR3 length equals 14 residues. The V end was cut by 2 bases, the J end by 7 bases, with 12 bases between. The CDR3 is CASSPSGDGQPQHF. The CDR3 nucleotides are TGTGCCAGCTCACCATCGGGAGACGGCCAGCCCCAGCATTTT.

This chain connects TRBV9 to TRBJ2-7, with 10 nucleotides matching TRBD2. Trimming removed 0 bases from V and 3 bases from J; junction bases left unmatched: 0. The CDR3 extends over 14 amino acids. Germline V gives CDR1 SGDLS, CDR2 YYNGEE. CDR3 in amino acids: CASSVASGGYEQYF. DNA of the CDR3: TGTGCCAGCAGCGTAGCTAGCGGGGGCTACGAGCAGTACTTC.

As DNA, the CDR3 is TGTGCCAGCAGCTTGGGACAGGGAAGCAACATTCAGTACTTC. This codes for CASSLGQGSNIQYF. This sequence joins TRBV5-4 and TRBJ2-4; 7 bases line up with TRBD1. The CDR3 has 14 residues. CDR1 and CDR2 (germline): SGHNT, YYREEE (reference sequence). Trimming took 0 bases from V and 7 from J; bases not matched to a gene: 4. Combining the CDR3 with reference TRBV5-4 and TRBJ2-4 gives the whole variable domain ETGVTQSPTHLIKTRGQQVTLRCSSQSGHNTVSWYQQALGQGPQFIFQYYREEENGRGNFPPRFSGLQFPNYSSELNVNALELDDSALYLCASSLGQGSNIQYFGAGTRLSVL.

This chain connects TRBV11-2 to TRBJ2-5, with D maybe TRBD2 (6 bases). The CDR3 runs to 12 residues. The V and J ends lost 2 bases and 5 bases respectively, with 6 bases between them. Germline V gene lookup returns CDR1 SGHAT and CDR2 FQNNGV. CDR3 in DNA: TGTGCCAGCAGCTTACTAGCGGAGACCCAGTACTTC. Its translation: CASSLLAETQYF.

The CDR3 DNA sequence: TGTGCCAGCTCACCACTTAGCGGGCTGAAGAACAATGAGCAGTTCTTC. Protein product: CASSPLSGLKNNEQFF. The genes are TRBV18 and TRBJ2-1, with 7 bases that match TRBD2. Germline CDR1 and CDR2: KGHSH and LQKENI. Losses at the gene ends were 1 base for V and 5 bases for J; bases not matched to a gene: 8. CDR3 length equals 16 residues. Complete variable domain (other parts from reference TRBV18 and TRBJ2-1): NAGVMQNPRHLVRRRGQEARLRCSPMKGHSHVYWYRQLPEEGLKFMVYLQKENIIDESGMPKERFSAEFPKEGPSILRIQQVVRGDSAAYFCASSPLSGLKNNEQFFGPGTRLTVL.

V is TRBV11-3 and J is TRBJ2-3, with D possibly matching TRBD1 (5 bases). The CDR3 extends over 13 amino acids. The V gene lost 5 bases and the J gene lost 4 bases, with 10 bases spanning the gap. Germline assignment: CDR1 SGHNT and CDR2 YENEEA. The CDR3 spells CASSPPGSDTQYF. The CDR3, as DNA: TGTGCCAGCAGCCCACCAGGGTCAGATACGCAGTATTTT.

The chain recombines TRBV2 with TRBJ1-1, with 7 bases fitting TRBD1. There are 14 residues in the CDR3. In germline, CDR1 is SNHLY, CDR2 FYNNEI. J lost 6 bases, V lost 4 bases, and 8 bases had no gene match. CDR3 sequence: CASSAVTGIPEAFF. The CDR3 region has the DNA TGTGCCAGCAGTGCGGTGACAGGGATCCCTGAAGCTTTCTTT.

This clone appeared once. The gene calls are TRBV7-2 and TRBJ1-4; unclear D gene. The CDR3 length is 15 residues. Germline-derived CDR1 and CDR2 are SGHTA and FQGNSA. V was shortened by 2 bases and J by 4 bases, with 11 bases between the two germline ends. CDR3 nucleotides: TGTGCCAGCAGCTTAAGCGTGACGGATAATGAAAAACTGTTTTTT. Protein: CASSLSVTDNEKLFF.